One sample yielded the 25 T cell receptor beta chains listed below, sequenced in a study of blood T cell repertoires in COVID-19. The table came from immunoSEQ multiplex PCR; TCRdb's copy has only in-frame clones and leaves some out. The data show more than 150,000 clones, over 80% seen once. The specimen sequenced was peripheral blood. These receptors were obtained from a woman between 35 and 50 years old with acute or convalescent COVID-19.

This clone was picked up one time. The V call is TRBV2, the J call TRBJ1-6; perhaps TRBD1 as D (6 bases). The CDR3 runs to 15 residues. The germline V gene has CDR1 SNHLY and CDR2 FYNNEI. The V end lost 7 bases, the J end lost 8 bases, and 18 bases lay between the germline ends. This chain's CDR3 is CASNKNRARDSPLHF. CDR3 bases: TGTGCCAGCAACAAAAACAGGGCTAGAGATTCACCCCTCCACTTT.

This clone was seen at least ten times. V gene TRBV7-9 combines with J gene TRBJ1-2; perhaps TRBD1 as D (6 bases). V was cut by 4 bases and J by 0 bases, with 12 bases left in between. The CDR3 covers 15 residues. CDR1 and CDR2 from the germline V gene are SEHNR and FQNEAQ (reference sequence). CDR3 amino acids: CASSSSRGANYGYTF. DNA of the CDR3: TGTGCCAGCAGCTCCTCCAGGGGAGCTAACTATGGCTACACCTTC.

This chain links TRBV9 with TRBJ1-3; 9 positions agree with TRBD1. V was clipped by 2 bases and J by 3 bases; unmatched bases: 15. CDR1 and CDR2 (germline): SGDLS, YYNGEE. This CDR3 has 19 residues. The CDR3 here is CASSVHRGPSSKYGNTIYF. The CDR3 DNA reads TGTGCCAGCAGCGTTCACAGGGGGCCCTCCTCCAAATATGGAAACACCATATATTTT.

The gene calls are TRBV7-8 and TRBJ2-7; a possible D gene is TRBD2 (5 bases). The CDR3 extends over 15 amino acids. V dropped 10 bases and J dropped 1 base, with 20 bases sitting between them. Germline loops: CDR1 SGHVS, CDR2 FQNEAQ. Here the CDR3 reads CATTPANRESYEQYF. Written as DNA, the CDR3 is TGTGCCACCACCCCCGCCAATAGGGAGTCCTACGAGCAGTACTTC.

This chain joins TRBV7-9 and TRBJ1-1; D gene uncertain. The CDR3 totals 13 residues. CDR1 is SEHNR and CDR2 is FQNEAQ in the germline V gene (reference sequence). Trimming stripped 2 bases from V and 2 bases from J, with 6 bases between. CDR3 sequence: CASSLQTNTEAFF. The CDR3 region has the DNA TGTGCCAGCAGCTTACAGACAAACACTGAAGCTTTCTTT.

V gene TRBV11-3 combines with J gene TRBJ2-1; 10 nucleotides agree with TRBD2. The germline CDR1 and CDR2 sequences are SGHNT and YENEEA. There are 15 residues in the CDR3. J was trimmed by 4 bases and V by 5 bases; bases with no gene match: 5. CDR3 region: CASSTGTSEYNEQFF. For the CDR3, the DNA is TGTGCCAGCAGCACCGGGACTAGCGAATACAATGAGCAGTTCTTC.

The J gene is TRBJ2-7, the V gene TRBV27; D perhaps matches TRBD1 (7 bases). The CDR3 sequence is 14 residues long. The V gene's germline CDR1 is MNHEY and CDR2 SMNVEV (reference sequence). Trimming shortened V by 6 bases and J by 5 bases, and 17 bases separated the two germline ends. The DNA for the CDR3 is TGTGCCAGCAGCTGGGACAGCACGGGGGACGAGCAGTACTTC. Residues: CASSWDSTGDEQYF.

On this clone: The same CDR3 also results from other DNA sequences found in this sample. V gene TRBV28 combines with J gene TRBJ1-6; D unclear. Per germline, CDR1 MDHEN and CDR2 SYDVKM. This CDR3 has 13 residues. V was clipped by 5 bases and J by 4 bases, with 6 bases between them. The CDR3 sequence: CASSTGYNSPLHF. CDR3 DNA sequence: TGTGCCAGCAGTACCGGTTATAATTCACCCCTCCACTTT.

The V call is TRBV6-5, the J call TRBJ2-7, with a tentative D call TRBD1 (7 bases). In germline, CDR1 is MNHEY, CDR2 SVGAGI. This CDR3 is built from 14 residues. Trimming pared 0 bases from V and 6 bases from J, leaving 12 bases between. The CDR3 loop reads CASSYSRGAGEQYF. The DNA for the CDR3 is TGTGCCAGCAGTTACTCCAGGGGGGCTGGCGAGCAGTACTTC.

The chain is built from TRBV6-5 and TRBJ1-5, with D hard to call. Germline CDR1 and CDR2: MNHEY and SVGAGI. The CDR3 totals 11 residues. The germline V and J ends were trimmed by 4 bases and 11 bases, with 9 bases remaining between them. The CDR3 reads CASSSRGTQHF. For the CDR3, the DNA is TGTGCCAGCAGTTCCAGAGGGACCCAGCATTTT.

The chain has TRBV19 and TRBJ2-2; maybe TRBD1 (6 bases). V shed 3 bases and J shed 1 base, with 15 bases lying between them. Per germline, CDR1 LNHDA and CDR2 SQIVND (reference sequence). CDR3 length: 17 amino acids. CDR3 amino acids: CASSIRPRTVNTGELFF. The DNA of the CDR3 is TGTGCCAGTAGTATTCGGCCCCGGACAGTGAACACCGGGGAGCTGTTTTTT.

This chain uses TRBV28 with TRBJ2-6; no clear D. V lost 3 bases to trimming and J lost 1 base, with 7 bases between them. The CDR3 has 15 residues. Germline assignment: CDR1 MDHEN and CDR2 SYDVKM. For the CDR3, the DNA is TGTGCCAGCAGTTTCCTAGTATCTGGGGCCAACGTCCTGACTTTC. Amino acid sequence: CASSFLVSGANVLTF. The whole variable domain, remainder taken from reference TRBV28 and TRBJ2-6, is DVKVTQSSRYLVKRTGEKVFLECVQDMDHENMFWYRQDPGLGLRLIYFSYDVKMKEKGDIPEGYSVSREKKERFSLILESASTNQTSMYLCASSFLVSGANVLTFGAGSRLTVL.

This clone was observed a handful of times. The chain recombines TRBV28 with TRBJ1-6; 7 nucleotides match TRBD1. Losses at the gene ends were 7 bases for V and 13 bases for J; bases not matched to a gene: 13. Germline V gene lookup returns CDR1 MDHEN and CDR2 SYDVKM. This CDR3 is built from 14 residues. This chain's CDR3 is CASNPGQALFPLHF. Written as DNA, the CDR3 is TGTGCCAGCAACCCTGGACAGGCCTTATTCCCCCTCCACTTT.

The sample holds a few counts of this clone. The rearrangement joins TRBV27 to TRBJ1-5; 8 bases align to TRBD1. The germline V gene has CDR1 MNHEY and CDR2 SMNVEV (reference sequence). V was clipped by 5 bases and J by 8 bases; unmatched bases: 8. CDR3 length: 14 amino acids. Here the CDR3 reads CASSDRGLLEPQHF. The CDR3 DNA reads TGTGCCAGCAGTGACAGGGGATTGTTAGAGCCCCAGCATTTT.

The J gene is TRBJ2-1, the V gene TRBV7-2, with TRBD2 matching over 7 bases. With V trimmed by 5 bases and J by 3 bases, 10 bases remained unmatched. CDR3 length: 16 amino acids. Germline CDR1 is SGHTA and CDR2 is FQGNSA. CDR3 amino acids: CASSRSLAEIYNEQFF. The CDR3 nucleotides are TGTGCCAGCAGCCGGAGCCTAGCGGAGATCTACAATGAGCAGTTCTTC.

The chain couples TRBV5-1 to TRBJ2-5, with D perhaps matching TRBD2 (6 bases). V was trimmed by 1 base and J by 2 bases, leaving 12 bases between them. Germline CDR1 SGHRS, CDR2 YFSETQ. The CDR3 length is 15 residues. Here the CDR3 reads CASSLSIGTQETQYF. The DNA of the CDR3 is TGCGCCAGCAGCTTGAGCATCGGGACTCAAGAGACCCAGTACTTC. Together with reference TRBV5-1 and TRBJ2-5, the CDR3 gives the full variable domain: KAGVTQTPRYLIKTRGQQVTLSCSPISGHRSVSWYQQTPGQGLQFLFEYFSETQRNKGNFPGRFSGRQFSNSRSEMNVSTLELGDSALYLCASSLSIGTQETQYFGPGTRLLVL.

The table lists this clone with a count of one. This chain joins TRBV19 and TRBJ1-1; D perhaps matches TRBD1 (6 bases). The germline V and J ends were trimmed by 7 bases and 3 bases, with 9 bases remaining between them. The CDR3 consists of 12 residues. Germline V gene data show CDR1 as LNHDA and CDR2 as SQIVND (reference sequence). CDR3 nucleotide sequence: TGTGCCAGTAACCAGGGGTACACTGAAGCTTTCTTT. Its translation: CASNQGYTEAFF. Full variable domain (rest looked up from reference TRBV19 and TRBJ1-1): DGGITQSPKYLFRKEGQNVTLSCEQNLNHDAMYWYRQDPGQGLRLIYYSQIVNDFQKGDIAEGYSVSREKKESFPLTVTSAQKNPTAFYLCASNQGYTEAFFGQGTRLTVV.

This clone was recorded once. The chain is built from TRBV3-1 (or the pseudogene TRBV3-2) and TRBJ2-5, with TRBD1 as a possible D gene (6 bases). Germline values: CDR1 LGHDT, CDR2 YNNKEL (reference sequence). CDR3 length: 14 amino acids. V was trimmed by 4 bases and J by 5 bases, leaving 14 bases between them. This CDR3 is CASSRDTQQETQYF. CDR3 DNA: TGTGCCAGCAGCCGGGACACGCAACAGGAGACCCAGTACTTC.

This rearrangement joins TRBV9 to TRBJ2-5, with 8 positions matching TRBD1. CDR3 length: 15 residues. The V segment lost 2 bases and the J segment 6 bases; nucleotides outside the gene matches: 9. Germline V gene sequence: CDR1 SGDLS, CDR2 YYNGEE. The CDR3 reads CASSVAQGAGQTQYF. The CDR3 nucleotides are TGTGCCAGCAGCGTGGCCCAGGGGGCGGGGCAGACCCAGTACTTC. The complete variable domain, with remaining parts taken from reference TRBV9 and TRBJ2-5, reads DSGVTQTPKHLITATGQRVTLRCSPRSGDLSVYWYQQSLDQGLQFLIQYYNGEERAKGNILERFSAQQFPDLHSELNLSSLELGDSALYFCASSVAQGAGQTQYFGPGTRLLVL.

This rearrangement joins TRBV18 to TRBJ1-5; TRBD1 aligns across 12 bases. CDR1 and CDR2 from the germline V gene are KGHSH and LQKENI. CDR3 length equals 17 residues. J lost 0 bases, V lost 4 bases, and 4 bases had no gene match. Here the CDR3 reads CASSLGQGAGSNQPQHF. The CDR3 bases are TGTGCCAGCTCACTGGGACAGGGGGCAGGTAGCAATCAGCCCCAGCATTTT.

This clone has only a few counts. The V gene is TRBV19, the J gene TRBJ1-5; D ambiguous. Germline V gene data show CDR1 as LNHDA and CDR2 as SQIVND (reference sequence). V was pared by 7 bases and J by 2 bases, with 12 bases between. This CDR3 contains 14 residues. The CDR3 is CASKTQVGNQPQHF. For the CDR3, the DNA is TGTGCCAGTAAGACCCAGGTCGGCAATCAGCCCCAGCATTTT.

The genes are TRBV6-5 and TRBJ2-1, with D possibly matching TRBD1 (5 bases). The CDR3 is 15 amino acids. Trimming pared 4 bases from V and 3 bases from J, leaving 13 bases between. Germline V gene sequence: CDR1 MNHEY, CDR2 SVGAGI. CDR3 DNA sequence: TGTGCCAGCAGTTCGCCCAGGGATCTCTACAATGAGCAGTTCTTC. It codes for CASSSPRDLYNEQFF.

The chain couples TRBV2 to TRBJ2-5, with D perhaps matching TRBD1 (6 bases). The CDR3 is made up of 13 amino acids. The germline V gene has CDR1 SNHLY and CDR2 FYNNEI. Trimming stripped 7 bases from V and 5 bases from J, with 14 bases between. In DNA, the CDR3 is TGTGCCAGCAAGCTTGGGGGCTTGGAGACCCAGTACTTC. It specifies CASKLGGLETQYF.

The chain couples TRBV2 to TRBJ1-5, with 11 positions matching TRBD1. Germline V gene lookup returns CDR1 SNHLY and CDR2 FYNNEI. This CDR3 contains 15 residues. The trim removed 6 bases at V and 5 bases at J, leaving 6 bases unmatched. As DNA, the CDR3 is TGTGCCAGCAGGGGGGGACAGGGGGAATATCAGCCCCAGCATTTT. It encodes CASRGGQGEYQPQHF.

This chain connects TRBV7-8 to TRBJ1-1; D gene unclear. The CDR3 consists of 12 residues. V was trimmed by 5 bases and J by 1 base, leaving 5 bases between them. Looked up from germline, CDR1 is SGHVS and CDR2 is FQNEAQ. In DNA form, the CDR3 reads TGTGCCAGCAGCCAGAGGAACACTGAAGCTTTCTTT. Protein: CASSQRNTEAFF. Together with reference TRBV7-8 and TRBJ1-1, the CDR3 gives the full variable domain: GAGVSQSPRYKVAKRGQDVALRCDPISGHVSLFWYQQALGQGPEFLTYFQNEAQLDKSGLPSDRFFAERPEGSVSTLKIQRTQQEDSAVYLCASSQRNTEAFFGQGTRLTVV.